These T cell receptor beta chains were read from a single sample in a study of cytomegalovirus exposure and HLA in healthy donors. Sequencing used immunoSEQ multiplex PCR; TCRdb keeps in-frame clones, though not all of them. Of approximately 120,000 clones detected, 76% appear once; the ten largest clones hold 1.9%. The sample taken for sequencing was PBMCs. These receptors all come from a man aged 45-60 years in good health and CMV-seronegative. The CDR3 runs from the conserved cysteine through the conserved F or W. The order of the fields is CDR3 DNA, CDR3 protein, clone size, V gene, D gene, J gene. D genes are given only for firm matches. Size values are once, few and many counts, or a class for expanded clones, and some rows have none.

TGTGCCAGCAGGGTTGACAGGGACCAGCCCCAGCATTTT	CASRVDRDQPQHF	.	TRBV6-1	TRBD1	TRBJ1-5
TGTGCCAGCACCACCCTCGGACTAGCGGGTGGCTCCTACGAGCAGTACTTC	CASTTLGLAGGSYEQYF	.	TRBV27	TRBD2	TRBJ2-7
TGCAGCGTGGCGTTCGGGAGCACAGATACGCAGTATTTT	CSVAFGSTDTQYF	.	TRBV29-1	.	TRBJ2-3
TGTGCCTGGAGTGTAGCGGGGGGGGCCTACGAGCAGTACTTC	CAWSVAGGAYEQYF	.	TRBV30	TRBD2	TRBJ2-7
TGTGCCAGTATTGGCGGGGGGGCGGCAGATACGCAGTATTTT	CASIGGGAADTQYF	.	TRBV19	TRBD2	TRBJ2-3
TGTGCCAGCAGTCATGGGGCAGGCAACACTGAAGCTTTCTTT	CASSHGAGNTEAFF	.	TRBV5-6	.	TRBJ1-1
TGTGCCAGCAGTCTCCGACCCCGGACAGAAAATGAAAAACTGTTTTTT	CASSLRPRTENEKLFF	.	TRBV2	.	TRBJ1-4
TGCGCCAGCAGCTTGGTTGGAGACTATGGCTACACCTTC	CASSLVGDYGYTF	.	TRBV5-1	.	TRBJ1-2
TGCGCCAGCAGCCTCGGGACAGAGAACACTGAAGCTTTCTTT	CASSLGTENTEAFF	.	TRBV5-1	TRBD1	TRBJ1-1
TGTGCCAGCAGCCGGGGACAGGGAATCTCTGGAAACACCATATATTTT	CASSRGQGISGNTIYF	.	TRBV7-2	TRBD1	TRBJ1-3
TGTGCCAGCAGCTTACAGGGGGCTGGGAATGAGCAGTTCTTC	CASSLQGAGNEQFF	.	TRBV5-8	TRBD1	TRBJ2-1
TGCGCCAGCAGTCAGCTGGGGGACAGGGGAAATTCACCCCTCCACTTT	CASSQLGDRGNSPLHF	.	TRBV5-1	TRBD1	TRBJ1-6
TGTGCCAGTAGTCATGGGGGGGGAAGCAATCAGCCCCAGCATTTT	CASSHGGGSNQPQHF	few	TRBV19	.	TRBJ1-5
TGTGCCAGCAGTTACGTGGCAGGCCCCTACAATGAGCAGTTCTTC	CASSYVAGPYNEQFF	few	TRBV6-6	.	TRBJ2-1
TGTGCCAGCAGTTTAGACAGGGGCGGCAATCAGCCCCAGCATTTT	CASSLDRGGNQPQHF	.	TRBV27	TRBD1	TRBJ1-5